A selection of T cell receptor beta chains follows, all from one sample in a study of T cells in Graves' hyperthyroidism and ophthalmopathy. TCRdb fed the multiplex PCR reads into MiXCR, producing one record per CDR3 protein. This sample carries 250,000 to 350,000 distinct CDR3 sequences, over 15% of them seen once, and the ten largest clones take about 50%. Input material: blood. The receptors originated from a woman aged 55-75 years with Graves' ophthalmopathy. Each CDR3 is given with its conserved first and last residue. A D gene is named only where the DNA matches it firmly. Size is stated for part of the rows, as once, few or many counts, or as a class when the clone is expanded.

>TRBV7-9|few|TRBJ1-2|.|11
TGTGCCAGCAGCCGAGGGGATGGCTACACCTTC
CASSRGDGYTF
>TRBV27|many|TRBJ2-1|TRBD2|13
TGTGCCACCAGGACTAGCGGGAACAATGAGCAGTTCTTC
CATRTSGNNEQFF
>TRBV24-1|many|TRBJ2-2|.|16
TGTGCCACCAGTGATGGTAGGGTAGCGAACACCGGGGAGCTGTTTTTT
CATSDGRVANTGELFF
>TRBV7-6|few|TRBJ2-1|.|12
TGTGCCAGCAGCTTATATCCCCATGAGCAGTTCTTC
CASSLYPHEQFF
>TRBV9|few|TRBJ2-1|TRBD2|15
TGTGCCAGCAGCGTAGGGCTAGCGGGAGAGGATGAGCAGTTCTTC
CASSVGLAGEDEQFF
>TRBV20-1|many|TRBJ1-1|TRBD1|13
TGCAGTGCTAGTGGGGAGGGGGCGGCTCCAGCTTTCTTT
CSASGEGAAPAFF
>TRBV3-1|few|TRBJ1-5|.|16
TGTGCCAGCAGCCAAGGGGGTTGGGTTGGCAATCAGCCCCAGCATTTT
CASSQGGWVGNQPQHF
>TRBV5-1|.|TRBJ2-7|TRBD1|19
TGCGCCAGCAGCGTCCTTACCGGGACAGGGGCCTCCCGGCTAGACGAGCAGTACTTC
CASSVLTGTGASRLDEQYF
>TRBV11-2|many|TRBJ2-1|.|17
TGTGCCAGCAGCTTATCGAGCGGGCAGAGCTCCTACAATGAGCAGTTCTTC
CASSLSSGQSSYNEQFF
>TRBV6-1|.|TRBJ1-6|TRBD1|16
TGTGCCAGCAGCCAAGGCGGAGACAGGGTGGCCTCACCCCTCCACTTT
CASSQGGDRVASPLHF
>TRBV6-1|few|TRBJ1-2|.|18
TGTGCCAGCAGACCAAGACAGACCGGGCGCCGAAAGGACTATGGCTACACCTTC
CASRPRQTGRRKDYGYTF
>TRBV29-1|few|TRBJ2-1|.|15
TGCAGCGTTGCCGGGGCCAACGGACCGGGGGATGAGCAGTTCTTC
CSVAGANGPGDEQFF
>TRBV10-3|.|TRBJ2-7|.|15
TGTGCCATCAGTGAGTCGGGACACACAGTGGACGAGCAGTACTTC
CAISESGHTVDEQYF
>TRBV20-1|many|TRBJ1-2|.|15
TGCAGTGCTGGGAGCCCGGGGAGATTGAACTATGGCTACACCTTC
CSAGSPGRLNYGYTF
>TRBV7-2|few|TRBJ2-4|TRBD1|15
TGTGCCAGCAGCCTAACCAGGGGGCGAGGAAACATTCAGTACTTC
CASSLTRGRGNIQYF
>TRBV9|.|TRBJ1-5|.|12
TGTGCCAGCAGCGGGGGGGATCAGCCCCAGCATTTT
CASSGGDQPQHF
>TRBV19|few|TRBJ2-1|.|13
TGTGCCAGTAGTACCCAGAAGTCCCTAGAGCAGTTCTTC
CASSTQKSLEQFF
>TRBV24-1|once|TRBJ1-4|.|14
TGTGCCACCTCTGAGGACAGCGTCAATGAAAAACTGTTTTTT
CATSEDSVNEKLFF
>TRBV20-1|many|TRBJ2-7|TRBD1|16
TGCAGTGCTAGCGGACAGGGGGCGCCGAGACAATACGAGCAGTACTTC
CSASGQGAPRQYEQYF
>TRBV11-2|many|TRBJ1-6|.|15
TGTGCCAGCAGCTTAAATATACCCCAAAGTTCACCCCTCCACTTT
CASSLNIPQSSPLHF
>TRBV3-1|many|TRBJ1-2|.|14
TGTGCCAGCAGCCAAGTTGCAGGGGCGGATGGCTACACCTTC
CASSQVAGADGYTF
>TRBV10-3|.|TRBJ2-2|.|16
TGTGCCAGCACCCGAGATGGGGGGGCAAACACCGGGGAGCTGTTTTTT
CASTRDGGANTGELFF
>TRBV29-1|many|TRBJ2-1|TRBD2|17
TGCAGCGTTGCGGGACTAGCGGGAGGGAGCTCCTACAATGAGCAGTTCTTC
CSVAGLAGGSSYNEQFF
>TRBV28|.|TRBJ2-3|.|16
TGTGCCAGCAGTTCCCCTGGGGGAAGAAGCACAGATACGCAGTATTTT
CASSSPGGRSTDTQYF
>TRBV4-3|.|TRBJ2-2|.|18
TGCGCCAGCAGCCAAGATCCGTCTAGGGGACGGTATACCGGGGAGCTGTTTTTT
CASSQDPSRGRYTGELFF
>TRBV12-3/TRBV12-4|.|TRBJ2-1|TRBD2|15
TGTGCCAGCAGTTGGACTAGCGGGGGGTTGAATGAGCAGTTCTTC
CASSWTSGGLNEQFF
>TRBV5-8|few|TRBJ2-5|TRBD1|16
TGTGCCAGCAGCTCGCAGGACAGGACCGGCCAAGAGACCCAGTACTTC
CASSSQDRTGQETQYF
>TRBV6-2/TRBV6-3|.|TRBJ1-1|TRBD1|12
TGTGCCAGCAAAGGGACAGGGGCTGAAGCTTTCTTT
CASKGTGAEAFF
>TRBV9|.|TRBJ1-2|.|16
TGTGCCAGCAGCACCTCGGGCGGCGGGAGTTTCTATGGCTACACCTTC
CASSTSGGGSFYGYTF
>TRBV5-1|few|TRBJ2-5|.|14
TGCGCCAGCAGCCCAAACGGACTTCAAGAGACCCAGTACTTC
CASSPNGLQETQYF
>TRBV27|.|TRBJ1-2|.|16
TGTGCCAGCAGTTTATTCCCGACTGACTCGAACTATGGCTACACCTTC
CASSLFPTDSNYGYTF
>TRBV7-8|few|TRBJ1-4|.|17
TGTGCCAGCAGCTTACAACGACGGACAGCAACTAATGAAAAACTGTTTTTT
CASSLQRRTATNEKLFF
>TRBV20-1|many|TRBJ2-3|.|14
TGCAGTGCTAGAGGGACAGTCGACCCAGATACGCAGTATTTT
CSARGTVDPDTQYF
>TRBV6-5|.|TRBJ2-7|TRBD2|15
TGTGCCAGCAGTTACGGGACTAGCGGCCCCTACGAGCAGTACTTC
CASSYGTSGPYEQYF
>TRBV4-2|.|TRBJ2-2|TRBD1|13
TGTGCCAGCAGCCGCCGACAGGGCGAGGAGCTGTTTTTT
CASSRRQGEELFF
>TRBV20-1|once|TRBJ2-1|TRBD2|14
TGCAGTGCTCAGACTAGCGGGAGGTTCGATGAGCAGTTCTTC
CSAQTSGRFDEQFF
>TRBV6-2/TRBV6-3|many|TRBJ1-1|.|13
TGTGCCAGCCTCAAGACACATAGCACTGAAGCTTTCTTT
CASLKTHSTEAFF
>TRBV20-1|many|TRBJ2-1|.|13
TGCAGTGCTAGTTATTTCGCCGTCAATGAGCAGTTCTTC
CSASYFAVNEQFF
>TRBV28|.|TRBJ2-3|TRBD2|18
TGTGCCAGCACTTTTGCAGGGACTAGCGGGAGCAGCACAGATACGCAGTATTTT
CASTFAGTSGSSTDTQYF
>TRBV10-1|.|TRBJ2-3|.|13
TGCGCCAGCGGAGGCACTAGCACAGATACGCAGTATTTT
CASGGTSTDTQYF
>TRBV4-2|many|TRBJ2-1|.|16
TGTGCCAGCAGCCAAGTTGCCGAGGAGTGGTACAATGAGCAGTTCTTC
CASSQVAEEWYNEQFF
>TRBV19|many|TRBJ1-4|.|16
TGTGCCAGTAGTATATCGGGAGGAAGGGGTAATGAAAAACTGTTTTTT
CASSISGGRGNEKLFF
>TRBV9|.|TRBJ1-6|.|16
TGTGCCAGCTCGTCTGTGGGGGGTAAGATTAATTCACCCCTCCACTTT
CASSSVGGKINSPLHF
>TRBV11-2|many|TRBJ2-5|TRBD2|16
TGTGCCAGCAGCTCGGGGGGGCGGTGGGCGGAAGAGACCCAGTACTTC
CASSSGGRWAEETQYF
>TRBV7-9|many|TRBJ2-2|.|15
TGTGCCAGCAGCCGGGGGGCTCTAAACACCGGGGAGCTGTTTTTT
CASSRGALNTGELFF
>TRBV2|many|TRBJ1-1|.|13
TGTGCCAGCAGTGAATGGAGCAACACTGAAGCTTTCTTT
CASSEWSNTEAFF
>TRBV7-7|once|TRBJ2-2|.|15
TGTGCTAGCAGCTACTCGGGGGCTGACACCGGGGAGCTGTTTTTT
CASSYSGADTGELFF